This TCR beta chain originates from a study of OX40 agonist ivuxolimab in advanced cancers. In the study overall: With ivuxolimab, an agonistic anti-OX40 (CD134) antibody, patients were treated.

TCRdb's table, derived via immunoSEQ multiplex PCR, lists solely in-frame clones and lacks some. This repertoire shows approximately 74,000 clones, around 93% found once; its top ten account for 0.25% to 0.35%. Germline V lookup: CDR1 KGHSH, CDR2 LQKENI. The CDR3 is 15 amino acids. Trimming took 6 bases from V and 1 from J; bases not matched to a gene: 8. The chain combines TRBV18 with TRBJ2-7; 8 positions agree with TRBD2. This sample comprised CD4+ or CD8+ T cells sorted from blood, obtained in a trial of the OX40 agonist ivuxolimab. The clonotype was recovered from an adult with an advanced solid tumor such as melanoma, head and neck, liver or kidney cancer. CDR3 in amino acids: CASSPREGVSYEQYF. CDR3 in DNA: TGTGCCAGCTCCCCTCGGGAGGGGGTATCCTACGAGCAGTACTTC.